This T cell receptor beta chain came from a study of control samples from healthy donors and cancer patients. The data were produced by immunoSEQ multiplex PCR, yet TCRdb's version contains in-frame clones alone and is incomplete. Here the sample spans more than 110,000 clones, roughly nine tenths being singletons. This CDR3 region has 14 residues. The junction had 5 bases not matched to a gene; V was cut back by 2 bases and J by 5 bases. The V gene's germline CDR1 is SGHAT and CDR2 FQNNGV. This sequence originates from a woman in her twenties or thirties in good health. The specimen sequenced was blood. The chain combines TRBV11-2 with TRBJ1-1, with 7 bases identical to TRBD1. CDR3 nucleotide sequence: TGTGCCAGCAGCTTAATAGGGGGCGCGACTGAAGCTTTCTTT. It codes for CASSLIGGATEAFF.